This record covers a single T cell receptor (beta chain). Its recognized antigen is unknown. No base quality values were provided; no much bigger clone lies one nucleotide off. Whole blood was collected in K2EDTA tubes by collaborating institutions according to the institutions' own protocols. For TCRbeta analysis, collaborators shipped samples in one of three forms: frozen whole blood, isolated PBMCs, or DNA extracted from either of those sample types. The immunoSEQ Assay, a bias-controlled multiplex PCR, was used to amplify TCRbeta CDR3 regions from genomic DNA. In the paper's pipeline: The number of nucleated cells in each sample was estimated from the amplification of reference gene primers within the assay. To quantify the absolute abundance of each unique TCRbeta CDR3 rearrangement, sequence reads were collapsed and filtered. For each sample, productive Simpson clonality was calculated as the square root of Simpson's diversity index over productive rearrangements. TCRdb holds this immuneACCESS table with in-frame rearrangements only. Some clones are missing; in checked studies, unresolved V genes explain under half, and the rest has no known cause. V and J calls and clone size are copied from that table; D and trimming were computed from the DNA. The sample table holds fewer than 200,000 clones, of which 86% were seen once. Around 9% of the sample belongs to the ten largest clones.

This sample is part of a study of blood T cell repertoires in COVID-19 (dated by TCRdb to 2018 to 2021). As for the study more broadly: The collaborator samples originated in the United States, Italy and Spain and spanned the acute and convalescent phases of COVID-19. The prospective study material was composed of cDNA or gDNA derived from T cells, B-cell-depleted T cells, or PBMCs. Deeply sampled blood TCRbeta repertoires from subjects exposed to, actively infected with, or recovered from COVID-19 were included in the dataset. The repertoires were released in a freely available public database intended as a resource for research on the immune response to SARS-CoV-2. The samples were drawn from two sources: the first 160 participants of the ongoing ImmuneRACE study, and some 1,300 subjects contributed by 6 global collaborators. The sample metadata nearly always contained a de-identified subject ID, COVID-19 status, age in years and sex. Where available, HLA class I and class II types were taken from metadata supplied by the sample provider and were not determined by assay-based typing. Here is what the overall study found, with its caveats: The quantity of clinical and demographic metadata differed by source and by participant and was supplied without curation.

From a lookup of the germline V gene, CDR1 and CDR2 are SGHNT and YENEEA. The CDR3 numbers 16 residues from cysteine through phenylalanine. The kept DNA is CDR3 alone, 48 bases in frame from the first base. The germline V and J ends show losses of 5 bases and 3 bases respectively, and no gene match explains 12 bases of the junction. The clonotype comes from a man aged 45-65 years with active or convalescent COVID-19. The rearrangement combines TRBV11-3 with TRBJ2-7; 8 bases in between match TRBD1. The sequenced sample was peripheral blood. The DNA sequence reads TGTGCCAGCAGCCAAGGGACCGGGACAGGAGACTACGAGCAGTACTTC. Its amino acids are CASSQGTGTGDYEQYF.